Listed below are T cell receptor beta chains from one sample, sequenced in a study of control samples from healthy donors and cancer patients. The data were produced by immunoSEQ multiplex PCR, yet TCRdb's version contains in-frame clones alone and is incomplete. The table lists 55,000 to 75,000 clones, about 87% of them singletons. The material sequenced was PBMCs. These receptors originate from a woman aged 45-59 years with head and neck cancer. CDR3s include the opening cysteine and the closing phenylalanine or tryptophan. The order of the fields is V gene, J gene, clone size, D gene, CDR3 DNA, CDR3 protein. D genes are given only for firm matches. Expanded clones get a size class; other rows say once, few or many, or leave the size out.

v_gene: TRBV7-2
j_gene: TRBJ1-6
abundance: NA
d_gene: TRBD1
CDR3nt: TGTGCCAGCAGCTCCGGACAGGATTATAATTCACCCCTCCACTTT
CDR3aa: CASSSGQDYNSPLHF

v_gene: TRBV3-1/TRBV3-2
j_gene: TRBJ2-5
abundance: NA
d_gene: NA
CDR3nt: TGTGCCAGCAGCCAGCCAGGGGAAGAGACCCAGTACTTC
CDR3aa: CASSQPGEETQYF

v_gene: TRBV6-2/TRBV6-3
j_gene: TRBJ2-3
abundance: NA
d_gene: NA
CDR3nt: TGTGCCAGCAGTAACGCGGGACCTACGAGCACAGATACGCAGTATTTT
CDR3aa: CASSNAGPTSTDTQYF

v_gene: TRBV10-3
j_gene: TRBJ2-2
abundance: NA
d_gene: TRBD1
CDR3nt: TGTGCCACGGGATTATCAGGGGGCGCCGGGGAGCTGTTTTTT
CDR3aa: CATGLSGGAGELFF

v_gene: TRBV4-2
j_gene: TRBJ1-2
abundance: NA
d_gene: NA
CDR3nt: TGTGCCAGCAGCCCTGCGGGGAGGGCTGACTATGGCTACACCTTC
CDR3aa: CASSPAGRADYGYTF

v_gene: TRBV2
j_gene: TRBJ1-1
abundance: NA
d_gene: NA
CDR3nt: TGTGCCAGCAGTGAAGCGGGGGGGAGGCAGTTGAGGAACACTGAAGCTTTCTTT
CDR3aa: CASSEAGGRQLRNTEAFF

v_gene: TRBV2
j_gene: TRBJ1-1
abundance: NA
d_gene: NA
CDR3nt: TGTGCCAGCAGTGAATTTGGGGGCGCAACCACTGAAGCTTTCTTT
CDR3aa: CASSEFGGATTEAFF

v_gene: TRBV9
j_gene: TRBJ2-2
abundance: NA
d_gene: NA
CDR3nt: TGTGCCAGCAGCGTAGATGGGCGAAACTTGTTGAACACCGGGGAGCTGTTTTTT
CDR3aa: CASSVDGRNLLNTGELFF

v_gene: TRBV9
j_gene: TRBJ2-1
abundance: NA
d_gene: TRBD2
CDR3nt: TGTGCCAGCAGCGTCGGGACTAGCGGGGGCGATGAGCAGTTCTTC
CDR3aa: CASSVGTSGGDEQFF

v_gene: TRBV28
j_gene: TRBJ1-2
abundance: NA
d_gene: NA
CDR3nt: TGTGCCAGCAGTTCTTTGGCAGTCTTATATGGCTATGGCTACACCTTC
CDR3aa: CASSSLAVLYGYGYTF

v_gene: TRBV9
j_gene: TRBJ1-1
abundance: NA
d_gene: NA
CDR3nt: TGTGCCAGCAGCGAGCCCCCGGGGGCGCACACTGAAGCTTTCTTT
CDR3aa: CASSEPPGAHTEAFF

v_gene: TRBV15
j_gene: TRBJ1-3
abundance: NA
d_gene: NA
CDR3nt: TGTGCCACCAGCAGGACAACGGGGAACACCATATATTTT
CDR3aa: CATSRTTGNTIYF

v_gene: TRBV19
j_gene: TRBJ2-2
abundance: NA
d_gene: TRBD1
CDR3nt: TGTGCCAGTAGTACCCCCGGACAGGGGAACACCGGGGAGCTGTTTTTT
CDR3aa: CASSTPGQGNTGELFF

v_gene: TRBV6-4
j_gene: TRBJ2-3
abundance: NA
d_gene: TRBD2
CDR3nt: TGTGCCAGCAGTGACTCGACTAGCGGGGGGGGGCCAGATACGCAGTATTTT
CDR3aa: CASSDSTSGGGPDTQYF

v_gene: TRBV5-1
j_gene: TRBJ2-7
abundance: NA
d_gene: TRBD1
CDR3nt: TGCGCCAGCAGCTTGTCGGGACAGGGCTACGAGCAGTACTTC
CDR3aa: CASSLSGQGYEQYF

v_gene: TRBV28
j_gene: TRBJ1-2
abundance: NA
d_gene: NA
CDR3nt: TGTGCCAGCAGTATATCAACAGAATACTATGGCTACACCTTC
CDR3aa: CASSISTEYYGYTF

v_gene: TRBV24-1
j_gene: TRBJ1-2
abundance: NA
d_gene: NA
CDR3nt: TGTGCCACCAGTGTGGGGGCGGACTATGGCTACACCTTC
CDR3aa: CATSVGADYGYTF

v_gene: TRBV28
j_gene: TRBJ2-7
abundance: NA
d_gene: NA
CDR3nt: TGTGCCAGCAGTTTGGGCCCAGAGGGTTCCTACGAGCAGTACTTC
CDR3aa: CASSLGPEGSYEQYF

v_gene: TRBV28
j_gene: TRBJ1-5
abundance: NA
d_gene: NA
CDR3nt: TGTGCCAGCAGTTTATTTGGGGGCAATCAGCCCCAGCATTTT
CDR3aa: CASSLFGGNQPQHF

v_gene: TRBV7-2
j_gene: TRBJ1-6
abundance: NA
d_gene: TRBD1
CDR3nt: TGTGCCAGCAGCTCTGGACAGGGGAGATCACCCCTCCACTTT
CDR3aa: CASSSGQGRSPLHF

v_gene: TRBV7-6
j_gene: TRBJ2-5
abundance: NA
d_gene: NA
CDR3nt: TGTGCCAGCAGCTTAGTACCAGGGTGGGGAGAGACCCAGTACTTC
CDR3aa: CASSLVPGWGETQYF

v_gene: TRBV7-8
j_gene: TRBJ1-1
abundance: NA
d_gene: NA
CDR3nt: TGTGCCAGCAGCCCCCGGGACACGAACACTGAAGCTTTCTTT
CDR3aa: CASSPRDTNTEAFF

v_gene: TRBV4-3
j_gene: TRBJ2-3
abundance: few
d_gene: TRBD2
CDR3nt: TGCGCCAGCAGCCGGACTAGCGGGGGGGCCGATACGCAGTATTTT
CDR3aa: CASSRTSGGADTQYF

v_gene: TRBV5-1
j_gene: TRBJ2-2
abundance: NA
d_gene: NA
CDR3nt: TGCGCCAGCAGCTTGGATAGGACAAGTTTAAGGTTCAGGGAGCTGTTTTTT
CDR3aa: CASSLDRTSLRFRELFF

v_gene: TRBV14
j_gene: TRBJ1-2
abundance: NA
d_gene: NA
CDR3nt: TGTGCCAGCAGCCCCGGGCTGTGGTATGGCTACACCTTC
CDR3aa: CASSPGLWYGYTF

v_gene: TRBV28
j_gene: TRBJ1-5
abundance: NA
d_gene: NA
CDR3nt: TGTGCCAGCAGTTTGACCAGGGGCAATCAGCCCCAGCATTTT
CDR3aa: CASSLTRGNQPQHF

v_gene: TRBV9
j_gene: TRBJ1-4
abundance: NA
d_gene: NA
CDR3nt: TGTGCCAGCAGCGTCAACAGCTGGGACGAAAAACTGTTTTTT
CDR3aa: CASSVNSWDEKLFF

v_gene: TRBV9
j_gene: TRBJ1-4
abundance: NA
d_gene: NA
CDR3nt: TGTGCCAGCAGCACCGGACCGGACAAGAAAGAAAAACTGTTTTTT
CDR3aa: CASSTGPDKKEKLFF

v_gene: TRBV5-1
j_gene: TRBJ1-2
abundance: NA
d_gene: TRBD1
CDR3nt: TGCGCCAGCAGCCGCCTACCGGGACAGTACTATGGCTACACCTTC
CDR3aa: CASSRLPGQYYGYTF

v_gene: TRBV15
j_gene: TRBJ2-3
abundance: NA
d_gene: NA
CDR3nt: TGTGCCACCAGCGGGGGCTATACGCAGTATTTT
CDR3aa: CATSGGYTQYF

v_gene: TRBV9
j_gene: TRBJ2-2
abundance: NA
d_gene: TRBD1
CDR3nt: TGTGCCAGCAGCGACCGACAGGGGTCCACCGGGGAGCTGTTTTTT
CDR3aa: CASSDRQGSTGELFF

v_gene: TRBV27
j_gene: TRBJ2-7
abundance: NA
d_gene: TRBD1
CDR3nt: TGTGCCAGCAGTTTATTAAGTGGGGGACAGTACGAGCAGTACTTC
CDR3aa: CASSLLSGGQYEQYF

v_gene: TRBV27
j_gene: TRBJ1-6
abundance: once
d_gene: TRBD1
CDR3nt: TGTGCCAGCAGTTTACAGACCGGGACAGGGTCATCACCCCTCCACTTT
CDR3aa: CASSLQTGTGSSPLHF

v_gene: TRBV9
j_gene: TRBJ2-1
abundance: NA
d_gene: NA
CDR3nt: TGTGCCAGCAGCCCCCGAGAGAGCTCCTACAATGAGCAGTTCTTC
CDR3aa: CASSPRESSYNEQFF

v_gene: TRBV6-6
j_gene: TRBJ2-1
abundance: NA
d_gene: TRBD2
CDR3nt: TGTGCCAGCAGTTCTATTAGACTAGCGGGGGACAATGAGCAGTTCTTC
CDR3aa: CASSSIRLAGDNEQFF

v_gene: TRBV9
j_gene: TRBJ1-1
abundance: NA
d_gene: NA
CDR3nt: TGTGCCAGCAGCTCCAGGACGGGTGAAGCTTTCTTT
CDR3aa: CASSSRTGEAFF

v_gene: TRBV28
j_gene: TRBJ1-2
abundance: once
d_gene: NA
CDR3nt: TGTGCCAGCAGTTTATCAGCTAACTATGGCTACACCTTC
CDR3aa: CASSLSANYGYTF

v_gene: TRBV2
j_gene: TRBJ1-4
abundance: NA
d_gene: NA
CDR3nt: TGTGCCAGCAGGGGGGGCGGGGTCGGACTTTCAGCTAATGAAAAACTGTTTTTT
CDR3aa: CASRGGGVGLSANEKLFF

v_gene: TRBV18
j_gene: TRBJ2-7
abundance: NA
d_gene: NA
CDR3nt: TGTGCCAGCTCACCAGGGGGCTACGAGCAGTACTTC
CDR3aa: CASSPGGYEQYF

v_gene: TRBV6-1
j_gene: TRBJ2-7
abundance: NA
d_gene: NA
CDR3nt: TGTGCCAGCAGTGAAGTCTTAATTGCCCCCCGGCCCTACGAGCAGTACTTC
CDR3aa: CASSEVLIAPRPYEQYF

v_gene: TRBV6-5
j_gene: TRBJ2-3
abundance: NA
d_gene: TRBD2
CDR3nt: TGTGCCAGCTCCGGACTAGCGGGAAGCACAGATACGCAGTATTTT
CDR3aa: CASSGLAGSTDTQYF